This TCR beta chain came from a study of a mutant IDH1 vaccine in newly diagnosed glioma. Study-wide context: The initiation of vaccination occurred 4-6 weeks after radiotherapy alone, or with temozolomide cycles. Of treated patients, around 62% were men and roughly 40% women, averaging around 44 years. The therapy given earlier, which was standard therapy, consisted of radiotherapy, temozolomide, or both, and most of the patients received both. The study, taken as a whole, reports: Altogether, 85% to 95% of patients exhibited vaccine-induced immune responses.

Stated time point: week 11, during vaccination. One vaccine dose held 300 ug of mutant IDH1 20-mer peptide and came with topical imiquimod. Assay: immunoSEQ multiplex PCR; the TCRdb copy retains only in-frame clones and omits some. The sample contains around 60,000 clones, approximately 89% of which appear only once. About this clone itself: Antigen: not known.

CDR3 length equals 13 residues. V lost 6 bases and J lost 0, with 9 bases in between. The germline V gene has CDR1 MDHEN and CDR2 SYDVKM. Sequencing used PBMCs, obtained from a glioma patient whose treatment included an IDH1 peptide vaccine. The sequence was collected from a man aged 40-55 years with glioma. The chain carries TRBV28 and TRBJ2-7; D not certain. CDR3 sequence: CASRQHNSYEQYF. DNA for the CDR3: TGTGCCAGCAGACAACACAACTCCTACGAGCAGTACTTC.